This note documents a single TCR beta chain sequence. The CDR3 contains 17 residues. V shed 6 bases and J 6 bases; nucleotides not matched to a gene: 16. This entry is derived from a study of blood T cell repertoires in COVID-19. Study in general: Material from acute and convalescent COVID-19 was sourced from the United States, Italy and Spain. The analysed material was cDNA or gDNA that came from T cells, B-cell-depleted T cells, or PBMCs.

Authors' analysis steps: Reference gene primer amplification yielded estimated nucleated cell counts. Assay: immunoSEQ multiplex PCR; the TCRdb copy retains only in-frame clones and omits some. That table gives V, J and clone size, and the DNA gave D and trimming. The table lists 55,000 to 65,000 clones, about 85% of them singletons. This sequence was found in a human donor with acute or convalescent COVID-19. The donor label of this sample is uncertain. The specimen sequenced was peripheral blood. The V and J genes are TRBV23-1 and TRBJ2-7; the match to TRBD1 covers 11 bases. TRBV23-1 is recorded as an ORF, its role being uncertain. The CDR3 is CASSLELTPGQGVEQYF. For the CDR3, the DNA is TGCGCCAGCAGCCTCGAATTAACTCCGGGACAGGGGGTCGAGCAGTACTTC.